The 32 T cell receptor beta chains below were found in one sample sequenced in a study of blood T cell repertoires in COVID-19. Profiled with immunoSEQ multiplex PCR; TCRdb holds only in-frame clones, not every one. The table includes roughly 440,000 clones, about 91% detected once. The sequenced sample was peripheral blood. The receptors here all came from a woman between 45 and 65 years old with COVID-19, enrolled during active disease.

This clone was recorded once. The CDR3 DNA follows: TGTGCCAGCACCTCTATAGGGACAGGGCTAGAGGAACTGTTTTTT. It translates to CASTSIGTGLEELFF. The genes are TRBV28 and TRBJ1-4; 9 bases agree with TRBD1. The germline V gene has CDR1 MDHEN and CDR2 SYDVKM. This CDR3 comprises 15 residues. V shed 7 bases, J shed 12 bases, and the junction held 15 bases outside the gene matches.

The V and J genes are TRBV5-4 and TRBJ1-1; TRBD1 matches 8 bases. Germline-derived CDR1 and CDR2 are SGHNT and YYREEE (reference sequence). The CDR3 spans 16 residues. Germline trimming cut 4 bases from V and 0 bases from J; bases unmatched to any gene: 8. The CDR3 sequence is CASSAGTGLMNTEAFF. CDR3 coding DNA: TGTGCCAGCAGCGCCGGGACAGGTCTCATGAACACTGAAGCTTTCTTT.

The chain carries TRBV7-9 and TRBJ1-4; TRBD1 aligns across 8 bases. Trimming cost V 6 bases and J 5 bases; bases outside gene matches: 5. The CDR3 has 14 amino acids. Germline V lookup: CDR1 SEHNR, CDR2 FQNEAQ (reference sequence). CDR3 in DNA: TGTGCCAGCAGTCCGGGACAGGACAATGAAAAACTGTTTTTT. It translates to CASSPGQDNEKLFF.

This rearrangement joins TRBV27 to TRBJ1-6, with 7 bases lining up with TRBD1. Germline V CDR1 and CDR2: MNHEY, SMNVEV (reference sequence). V shed 5 bases and J 2 bases; nucleotides not matched to a gene: 3. There are 15 residues in the CDR3. The CDR3 DNA is TGTGCCAGCAGTCCTGGGACAGCCTATAATTCACCCCTCCACTTT. Its protein is CASSPGTAYNSPLHF.

This chain uses TRBV7-9 with TRBJ1-4; TRBD1 matches 7 bases. The length of the CDR3 is 15 residues. V dropped 2 bases and J dropped 6; count of bases not matched to a gene: 6. Germline-derived CDR1 and CDR2 are SEHNR and FQNEAQ (reference sequence). DNA for the CDR3: TGTGCCAGCAGCTTAACAGGGGTATTTGATGAAAAACTGTTTTTT. Protein product: CASSLTGVFDEKLFF.

This chain uses TRBV20-1 with TRBJ2-3; TRBD2 might be the D (6 bases). Trimming removed 3 bases at V and 4 bases at J, with 23 bases between. Per the germline V gene, CDR1 is DFQATT and CDR2 is SNEGSKA (reference sequence). This CDR3 region has 17 residues. CDR3 sequence reads: CSASFPMTSLTADTQYF. The CDR3 region has the DNA TGCAGTGCTAGTTTCCCAATGACTAGTTTAACTGCAGATACGCAGTATTTT.

The chain combines TRBV30 with TRBJ1-2; D is perhaps TRBD1 (5 bases). Germline V gene lookup returns CDR1 GTSNPN and CDR2 SVGIG (reference sequence). V lost 0 bases and J 1 base, leaving 12 bases between the germline ends. CDR3 length equals 15 residues. The CDR3 DNA sequence: TGTGCCTGGAGTGTAAGGGGAGGGGATAACTATGGCTACACCTTC. Amino acids: CAWSVRGGDNYGYTF.

Concerning this clone itself: Other DNA sequences from this sample encode an identical CDR3 as well. V usage is TRBV2 and J usage is TRBJ1-2; 9 positions agree with TRBD1. CDR1 and CDR2 from the germline V gene are SNHLY and FYNNEI. The CDR3 has 14 amino acids. With 8 bases clipped from V and 4 bases from J, the junction kept 8 bases outside the gene matches. CDR3 region: CASVGQGRFYGYTF. The CDR3 DNA reads as TGTGCCAGCGTCGGACAGGGGCGGTTCTATGGCTACACCTTC.

This clone came up once. This chain connects TRBV7-9 to TRBJ1-2, with TRBD1 identical over 7 bases. V was clipped by 7 bases and J by 8 bases; unmatched bases: 22. The germline gives CDR1 SEHNR, CDR2 FQNEAQ (reference sequence). This CDR3 comprises 17 residues. CDR3 region: CASTDRSINRGLGGYTF. CDR3 coding DNA: TGTGCCAGCACCGACCGTTCGATCAACAGGGGACTGGGAGGCTACACCTTC.

This clone was seen more than once but under ten times. V gene TRBV7-2 combines with J gene TRBJ1-4, with D hard to call. The CDR3 is made up of 15 amino acids. Trimming took 2 bases from V and 4 from J, leaving 11 bases between them. Germline-derived CDR1 and CDR2 are SGHTA and FQGNSA. CDR3 sequence reads: CASSLRSGNNEKLFF. The CDR3, as DNA: TGTGCCAGCAGCTTACGTTCGGGTAATAATGAAAAACTGTTTTTT.

The chain carries TRBV7-2 and TRBJ2-7; 14 positions match TRBD2. J lost 4 bases, V lost 5 bases, and 4 bases had no gene match. The CDR3 totals 15 residues. Germline CDR1 and CDR2: SGHTA and FQGNSA. For the CDR3, the DNA is TGTGCCAGCAGCGTGACTAGCGGGGGGGGATACGAGCAGTACTTC. It specifies CASSVTSGGGYEQYF. The full variable domain, in which reference TRBV7-2 and TRBJ2-7 provide the parts outside the CDR3, is GAGVSQSPSNKVTEKGKDVELRCDPISGHTALYWYRQSLGQGLEFLIYFQGNSAPDKSGLPSDRFSAERTGGSVSTLTIQRTQQEDSAVYLCASSVTSGGGYEQYFGPGTRLTVT.

The chain combines TRBV2 with TRBJ2-3; 8 bases are a match to TRBD2. Germline V gene lookup returns CDR1 SNHLY and CDR2 FYNNEI. The CDR3 runs to 15 residues. The J segment lost 4 bases and the V segment lost 6 bases, leaving 9 bases of the junction unmatched. The CDR3 sequence: CASRNKRGWADTQYF. CDR3 bases: TGTGCCAGCAGAAACAAGCGGGGGTGGGCAGATACGCAGTATTTT.

The chain joins TRBV16 to TRBJ2-7; 7 bases match TRBD2. This CDR3 has 16 amino acids. Unmatched junction bases numbered 5, after V lost 0 bases and J lost 0 bases. Per germline, CDR1 KGHSY and CDR2 FQNENV. The CDR3 spells CASSQSRGRSSYEQYF. CDR3 sequence (DNA): TGTGCCAGCAGCCAATCGCGGGGGAGGAGCTCCTACGAGCAGTACTTC.

V usage is TRBV30 and J usage is TRBJ2-3; D may be TRBD2 (6 bases). The length of the CDR3 is 11 residues. Germline V CDR1 and CDR2: GTSNPN, SVGIG (reference sequence). V was cut by 2 bases and J by 11 bases, with 11 bases left in between. The CDR3 loop reads CAWSLQEGQYF. The CDR3 DNA sequence: TGTGCCTGGAGTCTCCAGGAGGGGCAGTATTTT.

The rearrangement links TRBV4-1 to TRBJ1-2; 7 bases line up with TRBD1. Germline V gene lookup returns CDR1 MGHRA and CDR2 YSYEKL. The length of the CDR3 is 17 residues. The V gene end was trimmed by 0 bases and the J gene end by 2 bases; junction bases not matched to a gene: 9. The CDR3, as DNA: TGCGCCAGCAGCCAAGATTTAAGGGGGCCGCCAAACTATGGCTACACCTTC. This sequence encodes CASSQDLRGPPNYGYTF.

The chain combines TRBV7-8 with TRBJ2-2; 10 nucleotides agree with TRBD2. Germline CDR1 reads SGHVS; CDR2 reads FQNEAQ. This CDR3 has 15 amino acids. The V segment lost 5 bases and the J segment 4 bases; nucleotides outside the gene matches: 4. The CDR3 reads CASSLSGGFTGELFF. The DNA for the CDR3 is TGTGCCAGCAGCCTTAGCGGGGGGTTCACCGGGGAGCTGTTTTTT.

The chain couples TRBV7-2 to TRBJ2-4; 13 nucleotides match TRBD2. This CDR3 comprises 16 residues. V shed 5 bases, J shed 7 bases, and the junction held 8 bases outside the gene matches. Germline V CDR1 and CDR2: SGHTA, FQGNSA. The CDR3 is CASSLTSGGELNIQYF. As DNA, the CDR3 is TGTGCCAGCAGCCTCACTAGCGGGGGGGAGTTGAACATTCAGTACTTC.

Concerning this clone: Other DNA sequences within the sample encode an identical CDR3. This sequence joins TRBV4-1 and TRBJ1-2; 9 positions agree with TRBD1. CDR1 is MGHRA and CDR2 is YSYEKL in the germline V gene. There are 14 residues in the CDR3. V dropped 2 bases and J dropped 7; count of bases not matched to a gene: 5. CDR3 nucleotide sequence: TGCGCCAGCAGCCAACCCGGGACAGGGCTTGGCTACACCTTC. Amino acid sequence: CASSQPGTGLGYTF.

The chain is built from TRBV6-5 and TRBJ2-2; TRBD2 aligns across 7 bases. Germline lookup yields CDR1 MNHEY and CDR2 SVGAGI. V lost 2 bases to trimming and J lost 0 bases; unmatched junction nucleotides: 3. The CDR3 contains 16 residues. CDR3 in DNA: TGTGCCAGCAGTTACCGGGGGGATCCGAACACCGGGGAGCTGTTTTTT. This codes for CASSYRGDPNTGELFF.

The chain is built from TRBV30 and TRBJ1-6; D might be TRBD1 (6 bases). Between the trimmed V and J ends, which lost 3 bases and 9 bases, there was a span of 18 bases. The CDR3 sequence is 15 residues long. The germline V gene encodes CDR1 GTSNPN and CDR2 SVGIG (reference sequence). CDR3 DNA: TGTGCCTGGAGGAATCAGGGGAAAAGAGGTTCACCCCTCCACTTT. Amino acids: CAWRNQGKRGSPLHF.

The chain uses TRBV28 and TRBJ1-1, with D unresolved. The CDR3 is made up of 14 amino acids. The V gene lost 5 bases and the J gene lost 5 bases, with 15 bases spanning the gap. The germline V gene encodes CDR1 MDHEN and CDR2 SYDVKM. The CDR3 is CASSQPRDSTEAFF. CDR3 nucleotides: TGTGCCAGCAGTCAACCCCGGGATTCGACTGAAGCTTTCTTT.

The genes are TRBV5-8 and TRBJ1-1; 8 bases match TRBD1. The length of the CDR3 is 15 residues. The junction had 6 bases not matched to a gene; V was cut back by 4 bases and J by 1 base. Looked up from germline, CDR1 is SGHTS and CDR2 is YDEGEE. The chain's CDR3 is CASSIRTGKNTEAFF. The CDR3 region has the DNA TGTGCCAGCAGCATAAGGACAGGGAAGAACACTGAAGCTTTCTTT.

The genes are TRBV30 and TRBJ1-2, with 7 nucleotides matching TRBD1. This CDR3 has 13 residues. CDR1 is GTSNPN, CDR2 SVGIG, per germline (reference sequence). V lost 0 bases, J lost 10 bases, and 8 bases stayed unmatched. CDR3 loop: CAWSVEAGGDYTF. The CDR3 DNA follows: TGTGCCTGGAGTGTAGAGGCAGGGGGTGACTACACCTTC.

This chain joins TRBV9 and TRBJ1-3; 9 bases match TRBD1. Trimming took 2 bases from V and 8 from J; bases not matched to a gene: 5. Germline V gene lookup returns CDR1 SGDLS and CDR2 YYNGEE. The CDR3 runs 14 residues. The DNA for the CDR3 is TGTGCCAGCAGCGTTGGGACAGGGTGGGACACCATATATTTT. Translated: CASSVGTGWDTIYF.

The rearrangement uses TRBV5-6 and TRBJ1-1; 9 bases align to TRBD1. Unmatched junction bases numbered 8, after V lost 4 bases and J lost 7 bases. Germline V gives CDR1 SGHDT, CDR2 YYEEEE. This CDR3 is 14 amino acids long. Here the CDR3 reads CASSPGQGLDEAFF. In nucleotides, the CDR3 is TGTGCCAGCAGCCCAGGACAGGGGTTAGATGAAGCTTTCTTT.

J is TRBJ1-2 and V is TRBV7-2; TRBD1 aligns across 7 bases. V was pared by 0 bases and J by 7 bases, with 5 bases of the junction left unmatched. The V gene's germline CDR1 is SGHTA and CDR2 FQGNSA. This CDR3 is built from 14 residues. The chain's CDR3 is CASSLARQGGGYTF. DNA for the CDR3: TGTGCCAGCAGCTTAGCGAGACAGGGAGGTGGCTACACCTTC.

This chain joins TRBV28 and TRBJ1-5, with TRBD1 matching 7 bases. Germline trimming cut 4 bases from V and 6 bases from J; bases unmatched to any gene: 6. The CDR3 has 14 amino acids. Looked up from germline, CDR1 is MDHEN and CDR2 is SYDVKM. Here the CDR3 reads CASSWTAGGQPQHF. CDR3 in DNA: TGTGCCAGCAGTTGGACGGCAGGGGGTCAGCCCCAGCATTTT.

This chain connects TRBV14 to TRBJ1-1; the D is unclear. V dropped 5 bases and J dropped 5 bases, with 12 bases sitting between them. CDR3 length: 13 amino acids. Germline-derived CDR1 and CDR2 are SGHDN and FVKESK. CDR3 amino acids: CASSLLQQTEAFF. As DNA, the CDR3 is TGTGCCAGCAGCTTGCTACAACAGACTGAAGCTTTCTTT.

The chain links TRBV10-3 to TRBJ1-2; 9 bases fit TRBD1. The CDR3 covers 16 residues. Germline values: CDR1 ENHRY, CDR2 SYGVKD. With 8 bases clipped from V and 0 bases from J, the junction kept 10 bases outside the gene matches. The CDR3 reads CAIPGTGRTPNYGYTF. In DNA, the CDR3 is TGTGCCATCCCCGGGACAGGGAGAACACCTAACTATGGCTACACCTTC.

This chain links TRBV30 with TRBJ1-6; D ambiguous. Trimming took 3 bases from V and 0 from J, leaving 9 bases between them. The CDR3 runs 15 residues. CDR1 is GTSNPN and CDR2 is SVGIG in the germline V gene (reference sequence). The CDR3 loop reads CAWRERISYNSPLHF. CDR3 bases: TGTGCCTGGAGGGAGCGTATCTCCTATAATTCACCCCTCCACTTT.

This chain joins TRBV4-2 and TRBJ2-5; TRBD2 aligns across 13 bases. The J segment lost 13 bases and the V segment lost 2 bases, leaving 7 bases of the junction unmatched. The CDR3 extends over 14 amino acids. Germline V CDR1 and CDR2: LGHNA, YNFKEQ. CDR3 protein: CASSQRGLAGLTYF. The DNA of the CDR3 is TGTGCCAGCAGCCAACGGGGACTAGCGGGGTTGACGTACTTC.

The V gene is TRBV19, the J gene TRBJ1-2; TRBD1 agrees at 7 bases. CDR1 LNHDA and CDR2 SQIVND come from the germline V gene (reference sequence). This CDR3 is built from 17 residues. Trimming took 4 bases from V and 6 from J; bases not matched to a gene: 17. Written as DNA, the CDR3 is TGTGCCAGTAGTACGCTGGGACAGTCTTTGAGGGAGAATGGCTACACCTTC. This translates into CASSTLGQSLRENGYTF. Combining the CDR3 with reference TRBV19 and TRBJ1-2 gives the whole variable domain DGGITQSPKYLFRKEGQNVTLSCEQNLNHDAMYWYRQDPGQGLRLIYYSQIVNDFQKGDIAEGYSVSREKKESFPLTVTSAQKNPTAFYLCASSTLGQSLRENGYTFGSGTRLTVV.